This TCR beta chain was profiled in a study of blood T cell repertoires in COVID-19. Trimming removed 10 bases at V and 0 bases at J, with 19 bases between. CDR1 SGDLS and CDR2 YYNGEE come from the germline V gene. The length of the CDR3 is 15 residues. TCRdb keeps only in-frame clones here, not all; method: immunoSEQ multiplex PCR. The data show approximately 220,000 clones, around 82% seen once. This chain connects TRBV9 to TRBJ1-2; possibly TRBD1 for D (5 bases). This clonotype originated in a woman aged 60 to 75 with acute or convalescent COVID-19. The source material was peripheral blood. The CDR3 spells CAPGECTGANYGYTF. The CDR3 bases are TGTGCCCCGGGGGAATGTACGGGAGCTAACTATGGCTACACCTTC.